This TCR beta chain was found in a study of shared clonotypes between healthy human individuals. As for the study in general: CD4 naive and CD4 memory each took three plates per donor, while CD8 naive took two and CD8 memory one.

Under the authors' procedure: Junction-only immunoSEQ sequences carried no quality scores, so filtering differed. Libraries were prepared by immunoSEQ multiplex PCR; TCRdb keeps only in-frame clonotypes and omits some of them. V and J calls and clone size are those listed in that table; D and trimming were worked out from the DNA. The sample has roughly 650,000 clones; approximately 97% are singletons. This clone has only one observation. V was pared by 3 bases and J by 6 bases, with 4 bases of the junction left unmatched. Germline lookup yields CDR1 SGHAT and CDR2 FQNNGV. This CDR3 region has 14 residues.

The chain recombines TRBV11-2 with TRBJ2-3, with 9 positions matching TRBD2. Sequenced material: naive CD4+ T cells sorted from blood. Subset noted: CD45RA+ positively selected. This clonotype was sampled from a woman younger than 45 in good health. Here the CDR3 DNA reads TGTGCCAGCAGCTTGTTAGCGGGAGTGGATACGCAGTATTTT. Translating it yields CASSLLAGVDTQYF.